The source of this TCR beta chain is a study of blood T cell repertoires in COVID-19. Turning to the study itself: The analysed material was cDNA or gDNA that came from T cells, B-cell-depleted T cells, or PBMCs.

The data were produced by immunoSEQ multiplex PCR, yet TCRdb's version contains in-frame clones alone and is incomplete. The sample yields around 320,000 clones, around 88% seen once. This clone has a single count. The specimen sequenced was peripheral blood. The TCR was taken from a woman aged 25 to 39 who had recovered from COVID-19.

CDR3 nucleotides: TGTGCCACCGCCGGGACAGGGCTCGGGCCCCAGCATTTT. It is translated as CATAGTGLGPQHF. The rearrangement links TRBV24-1 to TRBJ1-5, with 9 positions matching TRBD1. This CDR3 comprises 13 residues. Unmatched junction bases numbered 8, after V lost 9 bases and J lost 9 bases. Germline-derived CDR1 and CDR2 are KGHDR and SFDVKD.